A selection of T cell receptor beta chains follows, all from one sample in a study of early T cells in non-severe SARS-CoV-2 infection. TCRdb itself ran the 5' RACE reads through MiXCR, one entry per CDR3 protein. The table shows about 77,000 distinct CDR3 sequences, with over 9% occurring only once. Source material: whole blood. These receptors originate from an adult who was a healthcare worker with PCR-confirmed SARS-CoV-2 infection or an uninfected control (not recorded which). Each CDR3 is given without its conserved first and last residue.

J gene,V gene,CDR3 protein
TRBJ2-3,TRBV24-1,ATKGHLSTDTQY
TRBJ2-1,TRBV9,AHLRRRTYNEQF
TRBJ2-1,TRBV5-8,ASSTYRLAGGPLDEQF
TRBJ2-6,TRBV12-3/TRBV12-4,ASRRATLGGPPSGANVLT
TRBJ2-7,TRBV20-1,SAPTSSADYYEQY
TRBJ2-1,TRBV5-1,ASSSGTGSEQF
TRBJ1-1,TRBV28,ASSPRTGELTEAF
TRBJ1-1,TRBV18,ASSPQSWGTEAF
TRBJ2-7,TRBV20-1,SARDPITGGEQY
TRBJ2-7,TRBV20-1,SARGLRAYEQY
TRBJ2-2,TRBV5-5,ASSPGLFGGELF
TRBJ2-1,TRBV5-1,ASRDRDGDEQF
TRBJ1-1,TRBV7-2,ASSLGSRGTEAF
TRBJ2-1,TRBV7-6,ASSLTSVSSYNEQF
TRBJ2-3,TRBV7-9,ASSLATSFTDTQY
TRBJ2-1,TRBV7-2,ASSQGLAGARDEQF
TRBJ2-1,TRBV20-1,SAGRVPSNEQF
TRBJ1-1,TRBV3-1,ASSPSKVGQRSQNDTEAF
TRBJ1-5,TRBV3-1,ASSQDLTEYQPQH
TRBJ2-1,TRBV12-3/TRBV12-4,ASRNSGGNNEQF
TRBJ1-5,TRBV6-1,ASSASTGSSQPQH
TRBJ2-5,TRBV28,ASSPSGTSRETQY
TRBJ2-7,TRBV7-2,ASSFSGIVYEQY
TRBJ2-1,TRBV30,AWSRSGNEQF
TRBJ2-3,TRBV5-1,ASSLDAGGQGDTQY
TRBJ2-2,TRBV9,ASSVVPAGGTGELF
TRBJ1-5,TRBV10-3,AIRPTGDSNQPQH
TRBJ2-5,TRBV20-1,SFKSSVGTQY
TRBJ1-2,TRBV11-2,ASSLEPDYGYT
TRBJ1-1,TRBV30,AWVNGYSGQGWTEAF
TRBJ1-1,TRBV6-9,ASSKGGQGTEAF
TRBJ1-4,TRBV12-3/TRBV12-4,ASGGYGNEKLF
TRBJ1-2,TRBV28,ASSLLRGGGYT
TRBJ2-2,TRBV11-3,ANSLGGNTGELF
TRBJ1-4,TRBV14,ASSQDRLTPGEKLF
TRBJ2-4,TRBV5-1,ASSLGQSKNIQY
TRBJ2-1,TRBV10-2,ASSESGGGGRHN
TRBJ2-5,TRBV5-1,ASSVSGQETQY
TRBJ1-4,TRBV28,ASSRDLNEKLF
TRBJ2-7,TRBV6-2/TRBV6-3,ASIAAGGPPNWYEQY
TRBJ2-1,TRBV5-1,ASKRGGNNEQF
TRBJ2-3,TRBV11-2,ASSRRDSTDTQY
TRBJ1-3,TRBV7-6,ASSLGGPSSGNTIY
TRBJ1-5,TRBV19,ATRRRVGRMGVGNQPQH